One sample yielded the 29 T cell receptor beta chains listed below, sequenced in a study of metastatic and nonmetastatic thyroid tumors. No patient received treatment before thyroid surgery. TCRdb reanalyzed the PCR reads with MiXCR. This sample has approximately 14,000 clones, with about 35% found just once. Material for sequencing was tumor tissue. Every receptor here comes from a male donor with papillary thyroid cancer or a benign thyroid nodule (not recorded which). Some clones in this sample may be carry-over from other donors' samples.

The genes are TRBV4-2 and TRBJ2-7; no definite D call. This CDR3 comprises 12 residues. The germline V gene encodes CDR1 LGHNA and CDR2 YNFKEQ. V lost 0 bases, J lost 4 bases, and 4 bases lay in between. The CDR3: CASSQEGYEQYF. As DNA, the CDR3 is TGTGCCAGCAGCCAAGAAGGATACGAGCAGTACTTC.

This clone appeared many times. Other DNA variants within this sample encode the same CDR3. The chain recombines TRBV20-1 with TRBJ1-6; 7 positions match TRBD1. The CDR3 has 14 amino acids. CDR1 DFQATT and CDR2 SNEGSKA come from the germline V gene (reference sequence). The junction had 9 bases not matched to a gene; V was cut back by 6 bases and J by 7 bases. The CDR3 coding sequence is TGCAGTGCCGCGGGGGACAGCCTAAATTCACCCCTCCACTTT. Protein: CSAAGDSLNSPLHF.

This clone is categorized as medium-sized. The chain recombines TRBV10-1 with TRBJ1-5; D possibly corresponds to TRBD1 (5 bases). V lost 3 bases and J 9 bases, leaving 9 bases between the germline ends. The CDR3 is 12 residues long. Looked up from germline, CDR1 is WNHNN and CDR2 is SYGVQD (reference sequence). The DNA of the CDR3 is TGCGCCAGCAGTGATCGGGGCTCGCCCCAGCATTTT. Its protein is CASSDRGSPQHF.

CDR3 sequence: CSALPLAGYRDTQYF. The CDR3 bases are TGCAGTGCCCTCCCCCTAGCGGGATACAGGGATACGCAGTATTTT. The V and J genes are TRBV20-1 and TRBJ2-3; 9 positions agree with TRBD2. This CDR3 comprises 15 residues. The trim removed 6 bases at V and 6 bases at J, leaving 13 bases unmatched. CDR1 is DFQATT, CDR2 SNEGSKA, per germline (reference sequence).

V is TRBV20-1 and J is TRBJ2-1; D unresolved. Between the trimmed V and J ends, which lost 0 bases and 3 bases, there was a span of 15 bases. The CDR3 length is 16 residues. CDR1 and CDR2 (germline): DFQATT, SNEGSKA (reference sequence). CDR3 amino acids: CSARDLLGILYNEQFF. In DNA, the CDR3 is TGCAGTGCTAGAGATCTGTTGGGGATTCTCTACAATGAGCAGTTCTTC.

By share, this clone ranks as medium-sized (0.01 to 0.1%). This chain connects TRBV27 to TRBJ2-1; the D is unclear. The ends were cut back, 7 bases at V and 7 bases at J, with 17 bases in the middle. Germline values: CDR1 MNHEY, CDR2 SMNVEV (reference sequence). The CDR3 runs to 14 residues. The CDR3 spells CASTPAWNVNEQFF. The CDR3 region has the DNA TGTGCCAGCACCCCCGCATGGAATGTGAATGAGCAGTTCTTC.

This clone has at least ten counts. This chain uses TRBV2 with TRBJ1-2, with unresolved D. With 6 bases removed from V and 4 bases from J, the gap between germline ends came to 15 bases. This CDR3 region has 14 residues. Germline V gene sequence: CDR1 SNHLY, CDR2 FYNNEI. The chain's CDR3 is CASSTLGNTYGYTF. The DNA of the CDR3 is TGTGCCAGCAGCACACTAGGGAACACCTATGGCTACACCTTC.

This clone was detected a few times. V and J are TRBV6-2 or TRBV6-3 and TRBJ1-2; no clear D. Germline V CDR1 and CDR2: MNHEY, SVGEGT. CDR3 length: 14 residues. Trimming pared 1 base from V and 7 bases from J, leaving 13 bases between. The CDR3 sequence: CASSYCDKYSGYTF. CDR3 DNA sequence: TGTGCCAGCAGTTACTGTGACAAATACTCTGGCTACACCTTC.

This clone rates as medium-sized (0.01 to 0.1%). The CDR3 sequence: CASSPQKGLNRGGELFF. DNA for the CDR3: TGTGCCAGCAGCCCCCAAAAGGGGCTTAATCGGGGCGGGGAGCTGTTTTTT. J is TRBJ2-2 and V is TRBV7-8; D tentatively reads TRBD1 or TRBD2 (5 bases each). Germline-derived CDR1 and CDR2 are SGHVS and FQNEAQ. Trimming removed 5 bases from V and 7 bases from J, with 23 bases in between. The CDR3 sequence is 17 residues long.

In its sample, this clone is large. The CDR3 nucleotides are TGTGCCAGTAGTATGGGACGACAGGTAATGGAGCAGTACTTC. Translated, it gives CASSMGRQVMEQYF. The V call is TRBV19, the J call TRBJ2-7; tentatively, D is TRBD1 (6 bases). This CDR3 has 14 amino acids. Germline CDR1 LNHDA, CDR2 SQIVND (reference sequence). V lost 3 bases, J lost 7 bases, and 16 bases lay in between.

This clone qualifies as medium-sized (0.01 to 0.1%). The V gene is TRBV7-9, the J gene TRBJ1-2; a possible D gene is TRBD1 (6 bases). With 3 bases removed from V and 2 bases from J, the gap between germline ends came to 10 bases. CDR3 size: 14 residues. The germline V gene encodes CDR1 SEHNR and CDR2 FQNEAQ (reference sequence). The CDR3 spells CASSFGGRNYGYTF. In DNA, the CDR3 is TGTGCCAGCAGCTTCGGGGGCAGGAACTATGGCTACACCTTC.

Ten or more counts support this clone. CDR3 bases: TGTGCCAGCAGTTTCGCGGGGGGCCAGGGCTACACCTTC. It specifies CASSFAGGQGYTF. The chain couples TRBV27 to TRBJ1-2, with D tentatively TRBD1 (6 bases). CDR1 is MNHEY and CDR2 is SMNVEV in the germline V gene (reference sequence). Trimming removed 3 bases at V and 8 bases at J, with 13 bases between. The CDR3 runs to 13 residues.

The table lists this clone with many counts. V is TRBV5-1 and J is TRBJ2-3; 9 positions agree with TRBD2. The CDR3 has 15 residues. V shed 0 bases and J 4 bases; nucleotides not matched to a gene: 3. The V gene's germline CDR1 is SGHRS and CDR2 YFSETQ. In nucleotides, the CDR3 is TGCGCCAGCAGCTTGGGGCTAGCGGGGTCAGATACGCAGTATTTT. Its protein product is CASSLGLAGSDTQYF.

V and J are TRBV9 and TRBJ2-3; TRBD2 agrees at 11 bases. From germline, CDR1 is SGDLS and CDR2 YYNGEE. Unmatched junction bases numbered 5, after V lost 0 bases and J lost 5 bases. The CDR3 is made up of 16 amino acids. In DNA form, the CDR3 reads TGTGCCAGCAGCGTAGATAGCGGGGGGGCCGGAGATACGCAGTATTTT. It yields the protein CASSVDSGGAGDTQYF.

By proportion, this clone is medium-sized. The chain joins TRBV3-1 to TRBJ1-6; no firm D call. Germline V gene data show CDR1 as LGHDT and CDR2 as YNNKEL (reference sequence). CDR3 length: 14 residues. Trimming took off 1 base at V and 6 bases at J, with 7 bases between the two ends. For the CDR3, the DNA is TGTGCCAGCAGCCAAGGGACTACTAATTCACCCCTCCACTTT. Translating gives CASSQGTTNSPLHF.

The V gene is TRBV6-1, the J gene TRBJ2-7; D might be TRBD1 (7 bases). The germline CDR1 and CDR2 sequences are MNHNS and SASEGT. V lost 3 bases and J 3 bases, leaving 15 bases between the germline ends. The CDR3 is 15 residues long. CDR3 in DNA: TGTGCCAGCAGTGATCTTCCAGGGGGAGGCTACGAGCAGTACTTC. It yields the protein CASSDLPGGGYEQYF.

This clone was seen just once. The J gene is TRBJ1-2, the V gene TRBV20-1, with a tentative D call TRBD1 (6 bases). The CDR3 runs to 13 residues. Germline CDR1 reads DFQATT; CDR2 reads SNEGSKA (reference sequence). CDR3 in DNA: TGCAGCCACGGCAGGGGACGTAACTATGGCTACACCTTC. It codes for CSHGRGRNYGYTF.

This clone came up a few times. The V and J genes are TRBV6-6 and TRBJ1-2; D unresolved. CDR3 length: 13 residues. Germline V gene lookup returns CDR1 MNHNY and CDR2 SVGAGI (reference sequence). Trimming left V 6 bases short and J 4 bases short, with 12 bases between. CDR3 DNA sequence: TGTGCCAGCAGCTACGCAGAGTCCTATGGCTACACCTTC. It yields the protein CASSYAESYGYTF.

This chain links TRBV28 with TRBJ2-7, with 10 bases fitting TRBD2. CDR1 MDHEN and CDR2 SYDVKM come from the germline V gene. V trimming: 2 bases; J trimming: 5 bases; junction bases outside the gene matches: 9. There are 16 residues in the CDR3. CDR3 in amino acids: CASSLVGSGRSHEQYF. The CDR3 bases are TGTGCCAGCAGTTTAGTGGGTAGCGGGAGGTCCCACGAGCAGTACTTC.

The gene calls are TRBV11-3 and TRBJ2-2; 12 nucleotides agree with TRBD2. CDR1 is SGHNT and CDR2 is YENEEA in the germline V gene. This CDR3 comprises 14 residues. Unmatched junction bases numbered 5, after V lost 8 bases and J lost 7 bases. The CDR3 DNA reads TGTGCCAGCGCCCTAGCGGGAGGGAACGGGGAGCTGTTTTTT. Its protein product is CASALAGGNGELFF.

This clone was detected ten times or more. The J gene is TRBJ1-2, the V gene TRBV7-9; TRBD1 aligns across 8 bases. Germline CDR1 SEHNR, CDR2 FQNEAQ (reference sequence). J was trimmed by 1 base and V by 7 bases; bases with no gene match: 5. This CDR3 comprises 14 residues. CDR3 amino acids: CASTKTGVNYGYTF. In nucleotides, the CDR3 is TGTGCCAGCACCAAGACAGGGGTTAACTATGGCTACACCTTC. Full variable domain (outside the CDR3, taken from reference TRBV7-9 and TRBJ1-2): DTGVSQNPRHKITKRGQNVTFRCDPISEHNRLYWYRQTLGQGPEFLTYFQNEAQLEKSRLLSDRFSAERPKGSFSTLEIQRTEQGDSAMYLCASTKTGVNYGYTFGSGTRLTVV.

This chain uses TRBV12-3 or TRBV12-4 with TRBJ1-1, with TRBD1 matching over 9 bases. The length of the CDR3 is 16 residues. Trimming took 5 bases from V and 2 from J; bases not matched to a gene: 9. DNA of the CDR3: TGTGCCAGCAGTGGACAGGGGTCTTTTTTTAACACTGAAGCTTTCTTT. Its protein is CASSGQGSFFNTEAFF.

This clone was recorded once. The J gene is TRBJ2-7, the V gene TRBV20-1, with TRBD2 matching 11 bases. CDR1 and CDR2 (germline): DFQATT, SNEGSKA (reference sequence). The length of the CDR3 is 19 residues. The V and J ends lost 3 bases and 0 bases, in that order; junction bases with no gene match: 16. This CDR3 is CSASVSTMTSGTLSYEQYF. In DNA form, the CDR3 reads TGCAGTGCTAGCGTATCGACAATGACTAGCGGGACGCTCTCCTACGAGCAGTACTTC.

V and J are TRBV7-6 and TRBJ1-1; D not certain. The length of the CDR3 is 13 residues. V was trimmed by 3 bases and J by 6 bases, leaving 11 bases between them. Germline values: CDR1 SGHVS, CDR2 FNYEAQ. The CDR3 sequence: CASSLRRSAEAFF. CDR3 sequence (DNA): TGTGCCAGCAGCTTGAGACGGAGCGCTGAAGCTTTCTTT. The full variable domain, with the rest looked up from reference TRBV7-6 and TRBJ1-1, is GAGVSQSPRYKVTKRGQDVALRCDPISGHVSLYWYRQALGQGPEFLTYFNYEAQQDKSGLPNDRFSAERPEGSISTLTIQRTEQRDSAMYRCASSLRRSAEAFFGQGTRLTVV.

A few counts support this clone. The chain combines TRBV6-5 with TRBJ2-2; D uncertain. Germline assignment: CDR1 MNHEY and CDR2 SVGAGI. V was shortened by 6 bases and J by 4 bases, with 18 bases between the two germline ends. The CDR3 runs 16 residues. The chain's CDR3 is CASSLGRWRPTGELFF. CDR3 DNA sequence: TGTGCCAGCAGCTTAGGGCGCTGGAGACCCACCGGGGAGCTGTTTTTT.

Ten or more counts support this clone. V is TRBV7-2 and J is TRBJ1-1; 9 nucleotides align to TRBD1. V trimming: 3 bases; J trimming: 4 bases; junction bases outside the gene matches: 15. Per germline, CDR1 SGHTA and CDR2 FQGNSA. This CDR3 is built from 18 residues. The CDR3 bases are TGTGCCAGCAGCTTTGGGGGGTGGGACAGGGTGAAGAGCACTGAAGCTTTCTTT. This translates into CASSFGGWDRVKSTEAFF. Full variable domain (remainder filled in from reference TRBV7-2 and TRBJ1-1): GAGVSQSPSNKVTEKGKDVELRCDPISGHTALYWYRQSLGQGLEFLIYFQGNSAPDKSGLPSDRFSAERTGGSVSTLTIQRTQQEDSAVYLCASSFGGWDRVKSTEAFFGQGTRLTVV.

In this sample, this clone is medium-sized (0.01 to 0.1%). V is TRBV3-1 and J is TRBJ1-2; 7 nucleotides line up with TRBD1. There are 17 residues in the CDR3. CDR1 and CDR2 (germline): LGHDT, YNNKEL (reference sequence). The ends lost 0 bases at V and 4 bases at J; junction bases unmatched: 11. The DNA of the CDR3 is TGTGCCAGCAGCCAAGAGACAGGGTTGTCCGTCGGCTATGGCTACACCTTC. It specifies CASSQETGLSVGYGYTF.

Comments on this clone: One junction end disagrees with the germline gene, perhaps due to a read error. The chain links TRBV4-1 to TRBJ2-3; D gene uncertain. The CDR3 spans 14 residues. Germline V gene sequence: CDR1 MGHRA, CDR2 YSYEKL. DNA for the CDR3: TGCGCCAGCGTGATTTCGGATAGCACAGATACGCACTATTTT. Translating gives CASVISDSTDTHYF.

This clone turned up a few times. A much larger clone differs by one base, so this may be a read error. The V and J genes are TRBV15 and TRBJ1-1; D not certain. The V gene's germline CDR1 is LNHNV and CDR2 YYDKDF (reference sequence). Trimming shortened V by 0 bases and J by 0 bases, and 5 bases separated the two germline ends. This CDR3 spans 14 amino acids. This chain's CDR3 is CATSRERVNTEAFF. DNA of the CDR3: TGTGCCACCAGCAGAGAGAGGGTGAACACTGAAGCTTTCTTT.